This T cell receptor beta chain was observed in a study of blood T cell repertoires in COVID-19. Looking at the study overall: The study drew acute and convalescent COVID-19 samples from the United States, Italy and Spain. T cells, B-cell-depleted T cells, or PBMCs supplied cDNA or gDNA.

Produced via immunoSEQ multiplex PCR; TCRdb's table is partial and in-frame only. The table shows approximately 97,000 clones, with more than 80% occurring only once. CDR3 size: 13 residues. V was trimmed by 11 bases and J by 0 bases, leaving 11 bases between them. CDR1 and CDR2 from the germline V gene are LNHDA and SQIVND (reference sequence). The sequenced sample consisted of peripheral blood. The chain uses TRBV19 and TRBJ2-1, with D tentatively TRBD2 (5 bases). The sequence came from a human donor in a cohort sampled during active COVID-19. The CDR3 region has the DNA TGTGCCGAGGAGGCGGCCTCCTACAATGAGCAGTTCTTC. Its protein product is CAEEAASYNEQFF.